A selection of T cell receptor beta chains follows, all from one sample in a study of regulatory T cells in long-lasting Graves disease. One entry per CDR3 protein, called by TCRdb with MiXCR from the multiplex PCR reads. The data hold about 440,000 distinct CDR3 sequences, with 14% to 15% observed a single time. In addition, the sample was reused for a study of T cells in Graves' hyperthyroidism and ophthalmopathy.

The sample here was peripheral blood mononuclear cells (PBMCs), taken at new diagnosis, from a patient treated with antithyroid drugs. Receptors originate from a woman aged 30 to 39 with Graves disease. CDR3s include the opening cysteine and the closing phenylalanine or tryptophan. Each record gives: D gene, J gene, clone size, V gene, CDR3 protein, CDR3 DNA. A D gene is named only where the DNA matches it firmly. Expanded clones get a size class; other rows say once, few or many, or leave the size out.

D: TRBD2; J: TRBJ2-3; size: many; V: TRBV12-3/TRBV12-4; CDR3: CASSELAGVTDTQYF; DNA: TGTGCCAGCAGTGAACTAGCGGGAGTCACAGATACGCAGTATTTT
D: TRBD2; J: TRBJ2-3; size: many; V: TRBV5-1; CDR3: CASSFQLAGATDTQYF; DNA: TGCGCCAGCAGCTTCCAACTAGCGGGGGCTACAGATACGCAGTATTTT
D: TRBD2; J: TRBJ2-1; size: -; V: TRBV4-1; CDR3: CASSQGGGRANNEQFF; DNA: TGCGCCAGCAGCCAAGGGGGGGGGAGGGCCAACAATGAGCAGTTCTTC
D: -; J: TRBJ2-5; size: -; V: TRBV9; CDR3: CASSIFGGFQETQYF; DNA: TGTGCCAGCAGCATATTCGGCGGGTTCCAAGAGACCCAGTACTTC
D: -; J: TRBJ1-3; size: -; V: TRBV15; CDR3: CATSRRSSTKTSGNTIYF; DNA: TGTGCCACCAGCAGAAGAAGCTCAACCAAGACCTCTGGAAACACCATATATTTT
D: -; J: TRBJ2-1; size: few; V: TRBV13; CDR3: CASSSLSLINEQFF; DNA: TGTGCCAGCAGCTCTCTCTCTTTAATTAATGAGCAGTTCTTC
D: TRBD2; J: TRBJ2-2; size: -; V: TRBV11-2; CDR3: CASSSPTSGRNTGELFF; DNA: TGTGCCAGCAGCTCACCAACTAGCGGGAGAAATACCGGGGAGCTGTTTTTT
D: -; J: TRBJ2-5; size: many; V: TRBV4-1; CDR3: CASSQGFPEETQYF; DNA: TGCGCCAGCAGCCAAGGGTTTCCCGAAGAGACCCAGTACTTC
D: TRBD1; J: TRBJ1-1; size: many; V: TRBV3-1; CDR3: CASSPTGNEAFF; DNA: TGTGCCAGCAGCCCGACAGGGAATGAAGCTTTCTTT
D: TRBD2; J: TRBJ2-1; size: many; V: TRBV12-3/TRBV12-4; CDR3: CASSFGTSGSYEQFF; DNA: TGTGCCAGCAGTTTCGGGACTAGCGGGAGTTATGAGCAGTTCTTC
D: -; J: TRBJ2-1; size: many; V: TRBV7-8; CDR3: CASSFFPGSGLEQFF; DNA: TGTGCCAGCAGCTTCTTCCCGGGGAGCGGGCTTGAGCAGTTCTTC
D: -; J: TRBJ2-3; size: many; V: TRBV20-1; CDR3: CSARDHNPLSDTQYF; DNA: TGCAGTGCTAGAGATCACAATCCGTTATCAGATACGCAGTATTTT
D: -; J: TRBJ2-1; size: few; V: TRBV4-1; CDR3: CASSQGLVNEQFF; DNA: TGCGCCAGCAGCCAAGGACTAGTGAATGAGCAGTTCTTC
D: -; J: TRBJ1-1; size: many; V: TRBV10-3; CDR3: CAISETRTGNTEAFF; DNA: TGTGCCATCAGTGAGACCCGGACGGGGAACACTGAAGCTTTCTTT
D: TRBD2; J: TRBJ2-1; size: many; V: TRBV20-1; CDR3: CSARGQVAGAGEQFF; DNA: TGCAGTGCTAGAGGACAGGTAGCGGGAGCAGGGGAGCAGTTCTTC
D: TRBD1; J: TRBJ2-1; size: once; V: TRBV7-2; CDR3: CASSFYRDRKNEQFF; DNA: TGTGCCAGCAGCTTTTACCGGGACAGGAAAAATGAGCAGTTCTTC
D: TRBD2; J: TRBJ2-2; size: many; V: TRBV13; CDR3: CASTSGLAGGGPTGELFF; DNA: TGTGCCAGCACCTCGGGACTAGCGGGAGGAGGCCCCACCGGGGAGCTGTTTTTT
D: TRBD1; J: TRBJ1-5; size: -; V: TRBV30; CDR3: CAWEPGTGGSQPQHF; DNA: TGTGCCTGGGAACCCGGGACAGGGGGGAGTCAGCCCCAGCATTTT
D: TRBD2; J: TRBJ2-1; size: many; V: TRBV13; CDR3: CASSARLAQYNEQFF; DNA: TGTGCCAGCAGCGCCCGACTAGCGCAATACAATGAGCAGTTCTTC
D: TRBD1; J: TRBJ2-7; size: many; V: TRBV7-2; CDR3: CASSTDRSSYEQYF; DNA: TGTGCCAGCAGCACGGACAGGAGCTCCTACGAGCAGTACTTC
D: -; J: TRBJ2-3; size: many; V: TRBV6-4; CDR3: CASSDSTTDTQYF; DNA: TGTGCCAGCAGTGACTCGACCACAGATACGCAGTATTTT
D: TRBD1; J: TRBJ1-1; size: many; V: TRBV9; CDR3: CASSVEQGATEAFF; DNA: TGTGCCAGCAGCGTAGAGCAGGGGGCGACTGAAGCTTTCTTT
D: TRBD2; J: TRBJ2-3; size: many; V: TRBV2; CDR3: CASIGTTNPDTQYF; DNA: TGTGCCAGCATTGGGACTACAAATCCAGATACGCAGTATTTT
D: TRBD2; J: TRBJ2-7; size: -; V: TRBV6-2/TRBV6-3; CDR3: CASSQLAGDYEQYF; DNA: TGTGCCAGCAGTCAACTAGCGGGGGACTACGAGCAGTACTTC
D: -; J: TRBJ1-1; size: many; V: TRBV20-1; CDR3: CSALGDTEAFF; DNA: TGCAGTGCTCTGGGGGACACTGAAGCTTTCTTT
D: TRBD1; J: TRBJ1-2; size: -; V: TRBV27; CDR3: CASSPRQGANYGYIF; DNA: TGTGCCAGCAGTCCCCGACAGGGAGCTAACTATGGCTACATCTTC
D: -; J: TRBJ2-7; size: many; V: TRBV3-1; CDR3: CASSPYHETYEQYF; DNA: TGTGCCAGCAGCCCATACCACGAGACCTACGAGCAGTACTTC
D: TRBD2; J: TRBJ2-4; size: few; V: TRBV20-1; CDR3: CSTPGGRAKNIQYF; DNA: TGCAGTACTCCGGGGGGGAGGGCCAAAAACATTCAGTACTTC
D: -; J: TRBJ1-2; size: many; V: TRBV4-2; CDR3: CASSQDGPREGYGYTF; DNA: TGTGCCAGCAGCCAAGATGGTCCCAGGGAAGGGTATGGCTACACCTTC
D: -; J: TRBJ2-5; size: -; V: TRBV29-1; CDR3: CSVLRGYVETQYF; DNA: TGCAGCGTCCTCAGGGGTTATGTGGAGACCCAGTACTTC
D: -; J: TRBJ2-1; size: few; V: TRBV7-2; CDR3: CASSLVFGNEQLF; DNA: TGTGCCAGCAGCTTAGTATTCGGCAATGAGCAGCTCTTC
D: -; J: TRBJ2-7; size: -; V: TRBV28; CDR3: CASTPWQPLTYEQYF; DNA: TGTGCCAGTACCCCTTGGCAGCCCCTAACCTACGAGCAGTACTTC